Listed below are T cell receptor beta chains from one sample, sequenced in a study of blood T cell repertoires in COVID-19. Sequencing used immunoSEQ multiplex PCR; TCRdb keeps in-frame clones, though not all of them. Here the sample spans roughly 100,000 clones, more than 75% being singletons. Sequenced material: peripheral blood. The origin of the receptors is a human donor in a cohort sampled during active COVID-19. Both conserved end residues are part of each CDR3. The D gene is left open where the match is weak. Size tells how often a clone was seen (once, few, many) or the class of an expanded clone, and some rows leave it out.

d_call: .; j_call: TRBJ2-3; v_call: TRBV11-1; clone_size: .; cdr3_aa: CASSLDLSYDTQYF; cdr3_nt: TGTGCCAGCAGCTTAGACTTGTCGTATGATACGCAGTATTTT
d_call: TRBD1; j_call: TRBJ1-6; v_call: TRBV18; clone_size: few; cdr3_aa: CASSPQGAVNSPLHF; cdr3_nt: TGTGCCAGCTCACCCCAGGGGGCCGTTAATTCACCCCTCCACTTT
d_call: .; j_call: TRBJ1-1; v_call: TRBV7-8; clone_size: few; cdr3_aa: CASSPPDGVNTEAFF; cdr3_nt: TGTGCCAGCAGCCCCCCCGACGGGGTGAACACTGAAGCTTTCTTT
d_call: .; j_call: TRBJ1-2; v_call: TRBV29-1; clone_size: .; cdr3_aa: CSAYRGNYGYTF; cdr3_nt: TGCAGCGCCTATCGGGGAAACTATGGCTACACCTTC
d_call: TRBD1; j_call: TRBJ2-7; v_call: TRBV4-3; clone_size: .; cdr3_aa: CASSPVAGGPRSEQYF; cdr3_nt: TGCGCCAGCAGCCCCGTGGCAGGGGGTCCTAGAAGCGAGCAGTACTTC
d_call: .; j_call: TRBJ1-2; v_call: TRBV6-5; clone_size: once; cdr3_aa: CASSYPGGYGYTF; cdr3_nt: TGTGCCAGCAGTTACCCGGGGGGGTATGGCTACACCTTC
d_call: .; j_call: TRBJ2-1; v_call: TRBV3-1/TRBV3-2; clone_size: .; cdr3_aa: CASSETGSSYNEQFF; cdr3_nt: TGTGCCAGCAGCGAGACAGGTTCCTCCTACAATGAGCAGTTCTTC
d_call: .; j_call: TRBJ1-2; v_call: TRBV5-1; clone_size: .; cdr3_aa: CASSLSGVSGYTF; cdr3_nt: TGCGCCAGCAGCTTGTCAGGGGTTAGTGGCTACACCTTC
d_call: .; j_call: TRBJ1-3; v_call: TRBV29-1; clone_size: .; cdr3_aa: CSVTRGLGGNTIYF; cdr3_nt: TGCAGCGTCACAAGGGGATTGGGAGGAAACACCATATATTTT
d_call: TRBD1; j_call: TRBJ1-2; v_call: TRBV12-3/TRBV12-4; clone_size: .; cdr3_aa: CASSPTGVRGYTF; cdr3_nt: TGTGCCAGCAGTCCAACAGGGGTTCGTGGCTACACCTTC
d_call: TRBD2; j_call: TRBJ2-5; v_call: TRBV9; clone_size: .; cdr3_aa: CASSGTSGGETQYF; cdr3_nt: TGTGCCAGCAGCGGTACTAGCGGGGGTGAGACCCAGTACTTC
d_call: .; j_call: TRBJ1-3; v_call: TRBV19; clone_size: medium-sized; cdr3_aa: CASSLTPSSGNTIYF; cdr3_nt: TGTGCCAGTAGCCTCACGCCCAGCTCTGGAAACACCATATATTTT
d_call: .; j_call: TRBJ1-1; v_call: TRBV27; clone_size: .; cdr3_aa: CASSRDRLNTEAFF; cdr3_nt: TGTGCCAGCAGCCGTGACAGGTTGAACACTGAAGCTTTCTTT
d_call: TRBD2; j_call: TRBJ2-3; v_call: TRBV3-1/TRBV3-2; clone_size: .; cdr3_aa: CASSASVPGGAYTDTQYF; cdr3_nt: TGTGCCAGCAGCGCATCGGTTCCGGGGGGGGCCTACACAGATACGCAGTATTTT
d_call: .; j_call: TRBJ2-2; v_call: TRBV5-1; clone_size: .; cdr3_aa: CASSHGQGGYGELFF; cdr3_nt: TGCGCCAGCAGCCACGGACAGGGAGGGTACGGGGAGCTGTTTTTT
d_call: .; j_call: TRBJ1-5; v_call: TRBV19; clone_size: .; cdr3_aa: CASSMGQGTRQPQHF; cdr3_nt: TGTGCCAGTAGTATGGGGCAGGGGACCCGGCAGCCCCAGCATTTT
d_call: .; j_call: TRBJ1-3; v_call: TRBV10-3; clone_size: .; cdr3_aa: CAISEQGARGNTIYF; cdr3_nt: TGTGCCATCAGTGAGCAAGGGGCGCGGGGAAACACCATATATTTT
d_call: .; j_call: TRBJ2-2; v_call: TRBV5-1; clone_size: .; cdr3_aa: CASSRPDSGTGELFF; cdr3_nt: TGCGCCAGCAGCCGTCCGGACAGTGGCACCGGGGAGCTGTTTTTT
d_call: .; j_call: TRBJ2-6; v_call: TRBV29-1; clone_size: .; cdr3_aa: CSAQADTDSGANVLTF; cdr3_nt: TGCAGCGCTCAAGCCGATACAGACTCTGGGGCCAACGTCCTGACTTTC
d_call: TRBD1; j_call: TRBJ1-1; v_call: TRBV5-5; clone_size: .; cdr3_aa: CASTGTGSLKAFF; cdr3_nt: TGTGCCAGCACTGGGACAGGGTCCCTTAAAGCTTTCTTT
d_call: .; j_call: TRBJ2-5; v_call: TRBV5-1; clone_size: .; cdr3_aa: CASSVGRGGETQYF; cdr3_nt: TGCGCCAGCAGCGTAGGACGCGGAGGGGAGACCCAGTACTTC
d_call: TRBD1; j_call: TRBJ2-3; v_call: TRBV5-1; clone_size: .; cdr3_aa: CASSIRQGAGVDTQYF; cdr3_nt: TGCGCCAGCAGCATCCGACAGGGAGCAGGTGTAGATACGCAGTATTTT
d_call: TRBD1; j_call: TRBJ1-6; v_call: TRBV7-9; clone_size: .; cdr3_aa: CASSKRWTGESPLHF; cdr3_nt: TGTGCCAGCAGCAAAAGGTGGACAGGGGAGTCACCCCTCCACTTT
d_call: TRBD2; j_call: TRBJ2-3; v_call: TRBV5-1; clone_size: .; cdr3_aa: CASTPQRGGTDTQYF; cdr3_nt: TGCGCCAGCACCCCCCAGCGGGGCGGTACAGATACGCAGTATTTT
d_call: TRBD1; j_call: TRBJ1-1; v_call: TRBV5-1; clone_size: .; cdr3_aa: CASSLAGTGGLTEAFF; cdr3_nt: TGCGCCAGCAGCTTGGCAGGGACAGGGGGACTAACTGAAGCTTTCTTT
d_call: .; j_call: TRBJ2-3; v_call: TRBV4-2; clone_size: .; cdr3_aa: CASSQGDSSSTDTQYF; cdr3_nt: TGTGCCAGCAGCCAAGGGGACTCCTCTAGCACAGATACGCAGTATTTT
d_call: .; j_call: TRBJ1-1; v_call: TRBV12-3/TRBV12-4; clone_size: once; cdr3_aa: CASSSGWTEAFF; cdr3_nt: TGTGCCAGCAGCTCCGGGTGGACTGAAGCTTTCTTT
d_call: .; j_call: TRBJ1-1; v_call: TRBV2; clone_size: .; cdr3_aa: CASLPGRLNTEAFF; cdr3_nt: TGTGCCAGCCTCCCGGGGAGATTGAACACTGAAGCTTTCTTT
d_call: .; j_call: TRBJ2-3; v_call: TRBV12-3/TRBV12-4; clone_size: .; cdr3_aa: CASSLYREDTQYF; cdr3_nt: TGTGCCAGCAGTTTATACAGGGAAGATACGCAGTATTTT
d_call: .; j_call: TRBJ1-5; v_call: TRBV7-9; clone_size: few; cdr3_aa: CASSHDSKNQPQHF; cdr3_nt: TGTGCCAGCAGCCACGACAGCAAGAATCAGCCCCAGCATTTT
d_call: .; j_call: TRBJ1-1; v_call: TRBV3-1/TRBV3-2; clone_size: .; cdr3_aa: CASSQGQAANTEAFF; cdr3_nt: TGTGCCAGCAGCCAAGGACAGGCAGCGAACACTGAAGCTTTCTTT
d_call: .; j_call: TRBJ1-5; v_call: TRBV29-1; clone_size: .; cdr3_aa: CSVGAGRNQPQHF; cdr3_nt: TGCAGCGTTGGGGCAGGGCGCAATCAGCCCCAGCATTTT
d_call: TRBD1; j_call: TRBJ1-6; v_call: TRBV5-1; clone_size: .; cdr3_aa: CASSFGQGNSPLHF; cdr3_nt: TGCGCCAGCAGCTTCGGACAGGGGAATTCACCCCTCCACTTT
d_call: .; j_call: TRBJ2-7; v_call: TRBV10-3; clone_size: .; cdr3_aa: CAIDSYEQYF; cdr3_nt: TGTGCCATCGACAGTTACGAGCAGTACTTC
d_call: .; j_call: TRBJ2-3; v_call: TRBV4-1; clone_size: once; cdr3_aa: CASSQRLEGADTQYF; cdr3_nt: TGCGCCAGCAGCCAAAGACTAGAAGGCGCAGATACGCAGTATTTT
d_call: TRBD1; j_call: TRBJ2-1; v_call: TRBV19; clone_size: .; cdr3_aa: CASSIYSGTGYNEQFF; cdr3_nt: TGTGCCAGTAGTATCTACTCGGGGACAGGGTACAATGAGCAGTTCTTC
d_call: .; j_call: TRBJ2-5; v_call: TRBV27; clone_size: .; cdr3_aa: CASSSLRDIQETQYF; cdr3_nt: TGTGCCAGCAGTTCTTTGAGGGACATCCAAGAGACCCAGTACTTC
d_call: .; j_call: TRBJ1-1; v_call: TRBV7-9; clone_size: few; cdr3_aa: CASTLVNTEAFF; cdr3_nt: TGTGCCAGCACCCTCGTTAACACTGAAGCTTTCTTT
d_call: TRBD1; j_call: TRBJ2-1; v_call: TRBV7-9; clone_size: .; cdr3_aa: CASSIMTGLYNNEQFF; cdr3_nt: TGTGCCAGCAGTATCATGACAGGGTTGTATAACAATGAGCAGTTCTTC
d_call: .; j_call: TRBJ1-4; v_call: TRBV6-2/TRBV6-3; clone_size: few; cdr3_aa: CASSYSLPGATNEKLFF; cdr3_nt: TGTGCCAGCAGTTACTCGCTTCCAGGGGCAACTAATGAAAAACTGTTTTTT
d_call: .; j_call: TRBJ1-1; v_call: TRBV19; clone_size: .; cdr3_aa: CASNRGFHTEAFF; cdr3_nt: TGTGCCAGTAATAGGGGGTTCCACACTGAAGCTTTCTTT
d_call: TRBD1; j_call: TRBJ2-3; v_call: TRBV27; clone_size: once; cdr3_aa: CASSFQGADTQYF; cdr3_nt: TGTGCCAGCAGTTTCCAGGGGGCAGATACGCAGTATTTT
d_call: .; j_call: TRBJ2-4; v_call: TRBV19; clone_size: .; cdr3_aa: CASSLGQTSGDIQYF; cdr3_nt: TGTGCCAGTAGTCTCGGACAGACCTCAGGGGACATTCAGTACTTC
d_call: TRBD1; j_call: TRBJ1-1; v_call: TRBV5-1; clone_size: .; cdr3_aa: CASSLAPWTGGTEAFF; cdr3_nt: TGCGCCAGCAGCTTGGCTCCTTGGACAGGGGGCACTGAAGCTTTCTTT
d_call: .; j_call: TRBJ2-7; v_call: TRBV3-1/TRBV3-2; clone_size: .; cdr3_aa: CASSQRREQYF; cdr3_nt: TGTGCCAGCAGCCAGCGGAGGGAGCAGTACTTC
d_call: .; j_call: TRBJ2-3; v_call: TRBV24-1; clone_size: .; cdr3_aa: CATGTTDTQYF; cdr3_nt: TGTGCCACCGGGACTACAGATACGCAGTATTTT
d_call: .; j_call: TRBJ1-1; v_call: TRBV9; clone_size: .; cdr3_aa: CASSIQQGGEAFF; cdr3_nt: TGTGCCAGCAGCATACAGCAGGGTGGTGAAGCTTTCTTT
d_call: .; j_call: TRBJ1-1; v_call: TRBV30; clone_size: once; cdr3_aa: CAWRGGGKTEAFF; cdr3_nt: TGTGCCTGGAGGGGTGGGGGCAAGACTGAAGCTTTCTTT